Presented here are 14 T cell receptor beta chains from one specimen sequenced in a study of spatial heterogeneity in lung cancer. Time point here: sample taken at primary tumor resection. TCRdb used MiXCR to reprocess the 5' RACE reads, holding one entry per CDR3 protein. The sample yields 40,000 to 45,000 distinct CDR3 sequences, about 13% seen once. The sequenced sample was PBMCs, obtained at surgery. The receptors were gathered from a male donor with early-stage non-small cell lung cancer.

This chain connects TRBV5-6 to TRBJ2-1; perhaps TRBD2 as D (5 bases). The CDR3 consists of 12 residues. The germline V gene has CDR1 SGHDT and CDR2 YYEEEE. Deletions cut 1 base from V and 7 bases from J, with 6 bases between. The CDR3 DNA sequence: TGTGCCAGCAGCTTGCCGGGAAATGAGCAGTTCTTC. As protein: CASSLPGNEQFF.

Only a few counts were recorded for this clonotype. This rearrangement joins TRBV6-1 to TRBJ1-2; no clear D gene. The CDR3 length is 13 residues. The V end lost 4 bases, the J end lost 6 bases, and 12 bases lay between the germline ends. The germline CDR1 and CDR2 sequences are MNHNS and SASEGT. Here the CDR3 reads CASSGRAVNGYTF. For the CDR3, the DNA is TGTGCCAGCAGTGGGAGGGCAGTGAATGGCTACACCTTC.

The chain combines TRBV18 with TRBJ1-6; D gene ambiguous. Germline CDR1 reads KGHSH; CDR2 reads LQKENI. The CDR3 is 15 residues long. Trimming removed 6 bases at V and 7 bases at J, with 16 bases between. CDR3 sequence: CASSPREDQNSPLHF. Here the CDR3 DNA reads TGTGCCAGCTCCCCTAGAGAGGACCAAAATTCACCCCTCCACTTT.

This clonotype appeared a few times. The V gene is TRBV20-1, the J gene TRBJ2-1; tentatively, D is TRBD2 (6 bases). The CDR3 spans 13 residues. Trimming removed 7 bases at V and 1 base at J, with 11 bases between. The germline V gene encodes CDR1 DFQATT and CDR2 SNEGSKA (reference sequence). In nucleotides, the CDR3 is TGCAGTGGTTCCGGGAGTTCCTACAATGAGCAGTTCTTC. Translation gives CSGSGSSYNEQFF.

This clonotype has ten or more counts. The chain couples TRBV7-2 to TRBJ2-1; maybe TRBD2 (5 bases). The V gene lost 0 bases and the J gene lost 3 bases, with 9 bases spanning the gap. Germline V CDR1 and CDR2: SGHTA, FQGNSA. CDR3 length: 15 residues. This CDR3 reads CASSLALADYNEQFF. In nucleotides, the CDR3 is TGTGCCAGCAGCTTAGCCCTAGCAGACTACAATGAGCAGTTCTTC.

The sample holds a few counts of this clonotype. The CDR3: CSAIPGLAGGTQETQYF. CDR3 in DNA: TGCAGTGCTATTCCGGGACTAGCGGGAGGAACTCAAGAGACCCAGTACTTC. The chain has TRBV20-1 and TRBJ2-5, with 15 bases fitting TRBD2. This CDR3 comprises 17 residues. Losses at the gene ends were 4 bases for V and 2 bases for J; bases not matched to a gene: 8. Looked up from germline, CDR1 is DFQATT and CDR2 is SNEGSKA (reference sequence).

In its sample, this clonotype was seen many times. The gene calls are TRBV6-2 or TRBV6-3 and TRBJ1-5, with D possibly TRBD1 on 6 matching bases. The CDR3 consists of 14 residues. Deletions cut 5 bases from V and 3 bases from J, with 11 bases between. Germline V gene lookup returns CDR1 MNHEY and CDR2 SVGEGT. The CDR3: CASSDWDNNQPQHF. The CDR3 DNA reads TGTGCCAGCAGTGACTGGGACAACAATCAGCCCCAGCATTTT.

The V call is TRBV24-1, the J call TRBJ2-1, with 8 bases fitting TRBD1. Losses at the gene ends were 10 bases for V and 10 bases for J; bases not matched to a gene: 14. Germline CDR1 is KGHDR and CDR2 is SFDVKD. This CDR3 contains 14 residues. In DNA form, the CDR3 reads TGTGCCACGAATGCTGTGGGACAGGCTCGCGAGCAGTTCTTC. Amino acid sequence: CATNAVGQAREQFF.

This clonotype was observed a few times. This chain joins TRBV6-5 and TRBJ1-2; TRBD1 matches at 7 bases. The CDR3 sequence is 13 residues long. Unmatched junction bases numbered 3, after V lost 0 bases and J lost 8 bases. Per germline, CDR1 MNHEY and CDR2 SVGAGI. The CDR3 region is CASSYSTGRGYTF. The CDR3, as DNA: TGTGCCAGCAGTTACTCGACAGGGAGAGGCTACACCTTC.

The chain links TRBV6-1 to TRBJ2-3, with no clear D. With 7 bases removed from V and 4 bases from J, the gap between germline ends came to 12 bases. Germline values: CDR1 MNHNS, CDR2 SASEGT. The CDR3 totals 13 residues. The CDR3 nucleotides read TGTGCCAGCACCCTCCATGGGGCAGATACGCAGTATTTT. It is translated as CASTLHGADTQYF.

The V and J genes are TRBV5-4 and TRBJ2-1, with no clear D. Trimming cost V 3 bases and J 10 bases, with 17 bases left between them. The CDR3 totals 14 residues. Germline loops: CDR1 SGHNT, CDR2 YYREEE (reference sequence). CDR3 nucleotides: TGTGCCAGCAGCTGGGAATTTGGGCTTGGGGAGCAGTTCTTC. Translation: CASSWEFGLGEQFF.

This clonotype occurred many times. The genes are TRBV24-1 and TRBJ2-6, with D perhaps TRBD1 (6 bases). The CDR3 loop spans 14 amino acids. Germline values: CDR1 KGHDR, CDR2 SFDVKD. V shed 6 bases and J shed 2 bases, with 7 bases lying between them. The chain's CDR3 is CATSSGAGANVLTF. DNA of the CDR3: TGTGCCACCAGTTCAGGGGCTGGGGCCAACGTCCTGACTTTC.

This clonotype was seen a few times. This chain uses TRBV7-2 with TRBJ2-1, with 8 bases fitting TRBD1. The CDR3 is 15 residues long. Per the germline V gene, CDR1 is SGHTA and CDR2 is FQGNSA. After removal of 6 bases from V and 2 bases from J, the junction contained 6 bases not matched to a gene. The CDR3 sequence is CASSRTGSTYNEQFF. Here the CDR3 DNA reads TGTGCCAGCAGTCGGACAGGGAGTACCTACAATGAGCAGTTCTTC.

The chain recombines TRBV7-9 with TRBJ1-5, with 9 bases that match TRBD1. V lost 5 bases to trimming and J lost 3 bases; unmatched junction nucleotides: 11. The CDR3 extends over 17 amino acids. Germline V gene data show CDR1 as SEHNR and CDR2 as FQNEAQ (reference sequence). In DNA form, the CDR3 reads TGTGCCAGCAGCCCCGACAGGGGGAATAACAACAATCAGCCCCAGCATTTT. Translation gives CASSPDRGNNNNQPQHF.